What follows are 8 T cell receptor beta chains derived from one specimen sequenced in a study of immune characterization of retroperitoneal liposarcoma. MiXCR was run by TCRdb on the PCR reads, yielding one entry per CDR3 protein. This sample has fewer than 11,000 distinct CDR3 sequences, with about 29% found just once. The sample was tumor tissue. Every receptor here comes from a male donor with retroperitoneal liposarcoma.

There are a few counts of this clonotype. CDR3 nucleotide sequence: TGTGCTAGTGGTTCGGGGGGGCCCCTCGAGCAGTTCTTC. It translates to CASGSGGPLEQFF. This rearrangement joins TRBV12-5 to TRBJ2-1, with 8 bases fitting TRBD2. The junction had 6 bases not matched to a gene; V was cut back by 4 bases and J by 10 bases. CDR1 and CDR2 (germline): LGHNT, FRNRAP. This CDR3 has 13 residues.

This clonotype was counted ten times or more. This chain links TRBV12-3 or TRBV12-4 with TRBJ2-6; possible D gene TRBD1, 5 bases. The CDR3 is 19 residues long. The V gene lost 6 bases and the J gene lost 1 base, with 22 bases spanning the gap. Here the CDR3 reads CASRALPGAFRSGANVLTF. The DNA of the CDR3 is TGTGCCAGCAGAGCCCTCCCTGGGGCGTTTCGATCTGGGGCCAACGTCCTGACTTTC.

This clonotype qualifies as medium-sized. V usage is TRBV6-1 and J usage is TRBJ2-6; D uncertain. The ends were cut back, 2 bases at V and 0 bases at J, with 11 bases in the middle. This CDR3 has 17 residues. From germline, CDR1 is MNHNS and CDR2 SASEGT. CDR3 sequence reads: CASSELVEDSGANVLTF. As DNA, the CDR3 is TGTGCCAGCAGTGAACTTGTCGAAGACTCTGGGGCCAACGTCCTGACTTTC.

The rearrangement links TRBV27 to TRBJ2-7, with 8 bases aligning to TRBD2. Matching the DNA end better, TRBJ2-5 makes the J call doubtful. Germline V gene sequence: CDR1 MNHEY, CDR2 SMNVEV (reference sequence). This CDR3 region has 14 residues. CDR3 sequence: CASSFRAGEETQYF. CDR3 coding DNA: TGTGCCAGCAGTTTCCGAGCGGGGGAAGAGACCCAGTACTTC.

This clonotype was observed a few times. This chain uses TRBV11-3 with TRBJ2-1, with 11 bases lining up with TRBD2. The CDR3 covers 15 residues. CDR1 is SGHNT and CDR2 is YENEEA in the germline V gene. The V and J ends lost 1 base and 6 bases, in that order; junction bases with no gene match: 2. DNA of the CDR3: TGTGCCAGCAGCTTAGGTACTAGCGGGAGCAATGAGCAGTTCTTC. Translating it yields CASSLGTSGSNEQFF.

The chain employs TRBV7-8 and TRBJ2-2; 9 nucleotides line up with TRBD2. This CDR3 has 15 residues. Trimming cost V 6 bases and J 2 bases; bases outside gene matches: 4. Germline assignment: CDR1 SGHVS and CDR2 FQNEAQ. CDR3: CASRTGTSNTGELFF. In nucleotides, the CDR3 is TGTGCCAGCAGAACCGGGACTAGCAACACCGGGGAGCTGTTTTTT.

This clonotype was counted ten times or more. The chain is built from TRBV6-1 and TRBJ2-5; 7 bases fit TRBD2. Judging by the DNA end, TRBJ2-4 fits better; the J call may be wrong. Germline CDR1 MNHNS, CDR2 SASEGT. The CDR3 spans 14 residues. The CDR3 loop is CASSGGTKVNIQYF. CDR3 coding DNA: TGTGCCAGCAGTGGAGGGACTAAGGTGAACATTCAGTACTTC.

This clonotype was picked up one time. A much larger clone differs by one base, so this may be a read error. The chain has TRBV10-1 and TRBJ2-1; 8 nucleotides line up with TRBD1. The J call may be in error: the DNA end matches TRBJ2-7 better. Germline CDR1 and CDR2: WNHNN and SYGVQD (reference sequence). The CDR3 has 13 residues. The CDR3 loop is CASSGTGNNEQYF. As DNA, the CDR3 is TGCGCCAGCAGTGGGACAGGGAACAATGAGCAGTACTTC.